A selection of T cell receptor beta chains follows, all from one sample in a study of blood T cell repertoires in COVID-19. The method was immunoSEQ multiplex PCR; TCRdb's version includes in-frame clones alone and lacks a portion of them. The sample shows 120,000 to 150,000 clones, 88% of them seen only once. Sequencing input: PBMCs or T cells enriched from blood (not recorded which). The receptors stem from a woman aged 25-40 years with acute COVID-19. Each CDR3 is given with its conserved first and last residue. Fields, in order: D gene, J gene, V gene, clone size, CDR3 DNA, CDR3 protein. A D gene is named only where the DNA matches it firmly. Clone size appears in some rows only: once, few, many, or a class for an expanded clone.

d_call: TRBD1
j_call: TRBJ1-5
v_call: TRBV28
clone_size: .
cdr3_nt: TGTGCCAGCAGTTTACCGAAGACAGGGGTTCAGCCCCAGCATTTT
cdr3_aa: CASSLPKTGVQPQHF

d_call: .
j_call: TRBJ1-1
v_call: TRBV29-1
clone_size: .
cdr3_nt: TGCAGCGTTGAACCGGGACTAGAAGCTTTCTTT
cdr3_aa: CSVEPGLEAFF

d_call: TRBD2
j_call: TRBJ2-6
v_call: TRBV27
clone_size: .
cdr3_nt: TGTGCCAGCGGTGGACTAGCGGGAGCGGCTGGGGCCAACGTCCTGACTTTC
cdr3_aa: CASGGLAGAAGANVLTF

d_call: .
j_call: TRBJ1-6
v_call: TRBV28
clone_size: .
cdr3_nt: TGTGCCAGCAGAATGAAAGACCGGCGGGTTTCACCCCTCCACTTT
cdr3_aa: CASRMKDRRVSPLHF

d_call: .
j_call: TRBJ2-4
v_call: TRBV11-3
clone_size: .
cdr3_nt: TGTGCCAGCAGCCCCGGGGATAGCGGAAACATTCAGTACTTC
cdr3_aa: CASSPGDSGNIQYF

d_call: TRBD2
j_call: TRBJ2-1
v_call: TRBV9
clone_size: .
cdr3_nt: TGTGCCAGCAGCGTAATAGGAGCGGGATACAATGAGCAGTTCTTC
cdr3_aa: CASSVIGAGYNEQFF

d_call: .
j_call: TRBJ1-3
v_call: TRBV27
clone_size: .
cdr3_nt: TGTGCCAGCCAGGGGAGCTCTGGAAACACCATATATTTT
cdr3_aa: CASQGSSGNTIYF

d_call: TRBD2
j_call: TRBJ2-3
v_call: TRBV27
clone_size: .
cdr3_nt: TGTGCCAGCAGTTCGGGAGGGGGAGCCACAGATACGCAGTATTTT
cdr3_aa: CASSSGGGATDTQYF

d_call: .
j_call: TRBJ1-4
v_call: TRBV28
clone_size: .
cdr3_nt: TGTGCCGCGAAGAGAGGGAGCGGGGATGAAAAACTGTTTTTT
cdr3_aa: CAAKRGSGDEKLFF

d_call: TRBD1
j_call: TRBJ1-1
v_call: TRBV5-1
clone_size: .
cdr3_nt: TGCGCCAGCAGCTACGGGGGGACAGGCCTAAACACTGAAGCTTTCTTT
cdr3_aa: CASSYGGTGLNTEAFF

d_call: TRBD2
j_call: TRBJ2-1
v_call: TRBV4-3
clone_size: .
cdr3_nt: TGCGCCAGCAGCCAAACGGGAGGGCGTGAGCAGTTCTTC
cdr3_aa: CASSQTGGREQFF

d_call: .
j_call: TRBJ1-1
v_call: TRBV7-9
clone_size: .
cdr3_nt: TGTGCCAGCAGCCAGAACATGAACACTGAAGCTTTCTTT
cdr3_aa: CASSQNMNTEAFF

d_call: .
j_call: TRBJ1-6
v_call: TRBV6-5
clone_size: .
cdr3_nt: TGTGCCAGCACTATCGTTCGCTCCTATAATTCACCCCTCCACTTT
cdr3_aa: CASTIVRSYNSPLHF

d_call: .
j_call: TRBJ2-3
v_call: TRBV7-7
clone_size: .
cdr3_nt: TGTGCTAGCAGCTTAGGTAGCGGAAGCACAGATACGCAGTATTTT
cdr3_aa: CASSLGSGSTDTQYF

d_call: TRBD1
j_call: TRBJ1-6
v_call: TRBV6-1
clone_size: .
cdr3_nt: TGTGCCAGCAGTGAAGGGGGACAGGGGCGGTCACCCCTCCACTTT
cdr3_aa: CASSEGGQGRSPLHF

d_call: .
j_call: TRBJ1-5
v_call: TRBV28
clone_size: few
cdr3_nt: TGTGCCAGCAGTTTCCGCCAGGGGTTGGGCAATCAGCCCCAGCATTTT
cdr3_aa: CASSFRQGLGNQPQHF

d_call: .
j_call: TRBJ2-1
v_call: TRBV5-1
clone_size: .
cdr3_nt: TGCGCCAGCAGCTTGGGCTACGGGGGTGACAATGAGCAGTTCTTC
cdr3_aa: CASSLGYGGDNEQFF

d_call: .
j_call: TRBJ1-4
v_call: TRBV3-1/TRBV3-2
clone_size: few
cdr3_nt: TGTGCCAGCAGCCAAGACTACGGGGGAGGGACTAATGAAAAACTGTTTTTT
cdr3_aa: CASSQDYGGGTNEKLFF

d_call: .
j_call: TRBJ2-7
v_call: TRBV19
clone_size: .
cdr3_nt: TGTGCCAGTAGTATAGACGGCTACGAGCAGTACTTC
cdr3_aa: CASSIDGYEQYF

d_call: TRBD1
j_call: TRBJ2-5
v_call: TRBV9
clone_size: .
cdr3_nt: TGTGCCAGCAGCACGGGACAGGGTAAAGAGACCCAGTACTTC
cdr3_aa: CASSTGQGKETQYF

d_call: .
j_call: TRBJ2-1
v_call: TRBV27
clone_size: .
cdr3_nt: TGTGCCAGTTCCCTCATCCCGGGGGGCGATGAGCAGTTCTTC
cdr3_aa: CASSLIPGGDEQFF

d_call: .
j_call: TRBJ2-4
v_call: TRBV3-1/TRBV3-2
clone_size: .
cdr3_nt: TGTGCCAGCAGCCAAATGACAGTTAGTAACATTCAGTACTTC
cdr3_aa: CASSQMTVSNIQYF

d_call: .
j_call: TRBJ1-2
v_call: TRBV27
clone_size: .
cdr3_nt: TGTGCCAGCAGTTTATCTGGGGGGATCTATGGCTACACCTTC
cdr3_aa: CASSLSGGIYGYTF

d_call: .
j_call: TRBJ1-1
v_call: TRBV11-3
clone_size: .
cdr3_nt: TGTGCCAGCAGCCGATCCTCCTCCGGTGGAGACACTGAAGCTTTCTTT
cdr3_aa: CASSRSSSGGDTEAFF

d_call: TRBD1
j_call: TRBJ2-7
v_call: TRBV28
clone_size: .
cdr3_nt: TGTGCCAGCAGTCCATGGGACAGTTCCTACGAGCAGTACTTC
cdr3_aa: CASSPWDSSYEQYF

d_call: .
j_call: TRBJ1-6
v_call: TRBV28
clone_size: few
cdr3_nt: TGTGCCAGCAGTTTTTCGGGGTGGAGGGATTCACCCCTCCACTTT
cdr3_aa: CASSFSGWRDSPLHF

d_call: .
j_call: TRBJ1-5
v_call: TRBV15
clone_size: .
cdr3_nt: TGTGCCACCAGTACCGAGTATGGTCCCAATCAGCCCCAGCATTTT
cdr3_aa: CATSTEYGPNQPQHF

d_call: TRBD2
j_call: TRBJ2-7
v_call: TRBV7-2
clone_size: .
cdr3_nt: TGTGCCAGCAGCTTGGCGGGGGATCCCTCCTACGAGCAGTACTTC
cdr3_aa: CASSLAGDPSYEQYF

d_call: .
j_call: TRBJ1-6
v_call: TRBV10-3
clone_size: .
cdr3_nt: TGTGCCATCAGTGAGGGGGAGTTGTGGGACTTCAGCTCCTATAATTCACCCCTCCACTTT
cdr3_aa: CAISEGELWDFSSYNSPLHF

d_call: .
j_call: TRBJ1-3
v_call: TRBV7-9
clone_size: .
cdr3_nt: TGTGCCAGCAGCCCATTCGGCCAGGGAATCTCTGGAAACACCATATATTTT
cdr3_aa: CASSPFGQGISGNTIYF

d_call: TRBD2
j_call: TRBJ2-2
v_call: TRBV27
clone_size: .
cdr3_nt: TGTGCCAGCAGTTTTAGCGGGAGGACCGGGGAGCTGTTTTTT
cdr3_aa: CASSFSGRTGELFF

d_call: TRBD2
j_call: TRBJ2-1
v_call: TRBV10-3
clone_size: once
cdr3_nt: TGTGCCATCAGTGAGAAGGGACTAGCGGACAATGAGCAGTTCTTC
cdr3_aa: CAISEKGLADNEQFF

d_call: TRBD1
j_call: TRBJ2-7
v_call: TRBV11-1
clone_size: .
cdr3_nt: TGTGCCAGCAGCCGCGAGACAGGGCTGGGATACGAGCAGTACTTC
cdr3_aa: CASSRETGLGYEQYF

d_call: TRBD2
j_call: TRBJ2-3
v_call: TRBV3-1/TRBV3-2
clone_size: .
cdr3_nt: TGTGCCAGCAGCCAGGGACTAGCACAAGATACGCAGTATTTT
cdr3_aa: CASSQGLAQDTQYF

d_call: .
j_call: TRBJ1-1
v_call: TRBV28
clone_size: .
cdr3_nt: TGTGCCAGCAGTTTACCTACCCCAGGGTTAACTGAAGCTTTCTTT
cdr3_aa: CASSLPTPGLTEAFF

d_call: .
j_call: TRBJ1-1
v_call: TRBV28
clone_size: .
cdr3_nt: TGTGCCAGCAGTCATAACACTGAAGCTTTCTTT
cdr3_aa: CASSHNTEAFF

d_call: TRBD1
j_call: TRBJ1-5
v_call: TRBV5-1
clone_size: .
cdr3_nt: TGCGCCAGCAGCTGGCGGAGCTCCGGCGACAGGGTTGGAAGCAATCAGCCCCAGCATTTT
cdr3_aa: CASSWRSSGDRVGSNQPQHF

d_call: .
j_call: TRBJ2-5
v_call: TRBV5-1
clone_size: .
cdr3_nt: TGCGCCAGCAGCCCGAGTATTAACCAAGAGACCCAGTACTTC
cdr3_aa: CASSPSINQETQYF

d_call: .
j_call: TRBJ1-5
v_call: TRBV30
clone_size: .
cdr3_nt: TGTGCCTGGAGAAGGGCTGGGGGGAATCAGCCCCAGCATTTT
cdr3_aa: CAWRRAGGNQPQHF

d_call: .
j_call: TRBJ1-5
v_call: TRBV7-2
clone_size: once
cdr3_nt: TGTGCCAGCAGCTTATATTCAGGGATAGGGCAGCCCCAGCATTTT
cdr3_aa: CASSLYSGIGQPQHF

d_call: TRBD1
j_call: TRBJ2-2
v_call: TRBV29-1
clone_size: .
cdr3_nt: TGCAGCGCTCTACGGGACAGAGTATTTAGGGGGACCGGGGAGCTGTTTTTT
cdr3_aa: CSALRDRVFRGTGELFF

d_call: .
j_call: TRBJ1-1
v_call: TRBV28
clone_size: .
cdr3_nt: TGTGCCAGCAGTTTGCAGGGGTGGACTGAAGCTTTCTTT
cdr3_aa: CASSLQGWTEAFF

d_call: TRBD1
j_call: TRBJ2-7
v_call: TRBV6-6
clone_size: .
cdr3_nt: TGTGCCAGCAGTCCCGGGGGGACAGGGACCTCCTACGAGCAGTACTTC
cdr3_aa: CASSPGGTGTSYEQYF

d_call: .
j_call: TRBJ1-1
v_call: TRBV5-4
clone_size: .
cdr3_nt: TGTGCCAGCAGCCCTGACCACGGGGAAGCTTTCTTT
cdr3_aa: CASSPDHGEAFF

d_call: .
j_call: TRBJ2-1
v_call: TRBV5-1
clone_size: .
cdr3_nt: TGCGCCAGCAGCCCCGAGCGATTCTCCTACAATGAGCAGTTCTTC
cdr3_aa: CASSPERFSYNEQFF

d_call: TRBD1
j_call: TRBJ1-5
v_call: TRBV2
clone_size: .
cdr3_nt: TGTGCCAGCAGCCAGGACAGGGGTAGAGCCCAGCATTTT
cdr3_aa: CASSQDRGRAQHF

d_call: TRBD1
j_call: TRBJ1-5
v_call: TRBV5-8
clone_size: .
cdr3_nt: TGTGCCAGCAGCTTGGAGGGACAGGGTTATCAGCCCCAGCATTTT
cdr3_aa: CASSLEGQGYQPQHF

d_call: TRBD1
j_call: TRBJ2-7
v_call: TRBV28
clone_size: few
cdr3_nt: TGTGCCAGCAGTTTCCATGACCGCCTGACAGGGCCGTACTTC
cdr3_aa: CASSFHDRLTGPYF

d_call: .
j_call: TRBJ1-2
v_call: TRBV28
clone_size: .
cdr3_nt: TGTGCCAGCAGGCGCCGGGATCTGAGCTATGGCTACACCTTC
cdr3_aa: CASRRRDLSYGYTF

d_call: .
j_call: TRBJ1-2
v_call: TRBV12-3/TRBV12-4
clone_size: .
cdr3_nt: TGTGCCAGCAGTCCTGAGGGTGGAGGCTACACCTTC
cdr3_aa: CASSPEGGGYTF

d_call: TRBD1
j_call: TRBJ2-5
v_call: TRBV19
clone_size: once
cdr3_nt: TGTGCCAGTAGTATTAGATCCGGGACAGGGGGGTACCAAGAGACCCAGTACTTC
cdr3_aa: CASSIRSGTGGYQETQYF

d_call: TRBD2
j_call: TRBJ2-5
v_call: TRBV19
clone_size: few
cdr3_nt: TGTGCCAGTAGTATTAGCGGGAGGGCCGAAGGAGAGACCCAGTACTTC
cdr3_aa: CASSISGRAEGETQYF

d_call: .
j_call: TRBJ2-1
v_call: TRBV4-3
clone_size: once
cdr3_nt: TGCGCCAGCAGCCAAGATTGGCCAGTCCCCTACAATGAGCAGTTCTTC
cdr3_aa: CASSQDWPVPYNEQFF